This TCR beta chain was identified in a study of T cells in Graves' hyperthyroidism and ophthalmopathy. The CDR3 has 14 residues. V shed 1 base, J shed 8 bases, and the junction held 3 bases outside the gene matches. Germline assignment: CDR1 SGHTA and CDR2 FQGNSA. RNA transcripts provided the source from which TCR beta CDR3 regions were amplified. The HTBI primer set served for first-round RT-PCR of the TCR CDR3. Each CDR3 protein gets one entry after TCRdb re-called the multiplex PCR reads with MiXCR. The sample includes roughly 530,000 distinct CDR3 sequences, 15% to 20% of them seen just once. This clonotype was seen at least ten times. The antigen remains unidentified. The study left out patients who had uncontrolled infection, other autoimmune disease, pregnancy or lactation. In making diagnoses, clinical symptoms, serum thyroxine and TRAb, thyroid ultrasound and orbital computed tomography were all used. The authors took PBMCs from 10 ml fresh peripheral blood.

Study-level findings and limits: Among clonotypes expanded in thyroid above 0.001, most were also found in blood.

The receptor's source is a woman between 18 and 29 years old with Graves' ophthalmopathy. Sequences were obtained from blood. The rearrangement joins TRBV7-2 to TRBJ2-1; 9 nucleotides match TRBD1. The CDR3 DNA reads as TGTGCCAGCAGCTTAGGGGACAGGGTCCATGAGCAGTTCTTC. Its protein product is CASSLGDRVHEQFF.